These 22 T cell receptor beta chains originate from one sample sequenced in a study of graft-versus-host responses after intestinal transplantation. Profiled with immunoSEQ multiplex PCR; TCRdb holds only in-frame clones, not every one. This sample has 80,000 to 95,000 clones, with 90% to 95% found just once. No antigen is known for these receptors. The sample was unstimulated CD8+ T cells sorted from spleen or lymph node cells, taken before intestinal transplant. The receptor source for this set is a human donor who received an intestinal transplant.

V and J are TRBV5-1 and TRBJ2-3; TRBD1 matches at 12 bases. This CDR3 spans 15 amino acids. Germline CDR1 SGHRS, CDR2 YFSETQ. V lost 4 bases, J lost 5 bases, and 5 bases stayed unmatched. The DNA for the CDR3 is TGCGCCAGCAGCGAGGGGACAGGGGGCATAGATACGCAGTATTTT. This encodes CASSEGTGGIDTQYF.

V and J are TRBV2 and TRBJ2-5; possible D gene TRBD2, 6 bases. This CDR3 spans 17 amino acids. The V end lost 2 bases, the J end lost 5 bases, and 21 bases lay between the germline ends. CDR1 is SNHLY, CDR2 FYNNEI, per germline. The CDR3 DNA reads TGTGCCAGCAGTGAACTGTCGGGGGATCAGGGAAGGGAGACCCAGTACTTC. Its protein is CASSELSGDQGRETQYF.

The CDR3 here is CASSLPQGLRTEAFF. CDR3 coding DNA: TGTGCCAGCAGCTTACCCCAGGGGCTGAGGACTGAAGCTTTCTTT. The rearrangement links TRBV5-4 to TRBJ1-1; maybe TRBD1 (6 bases). CDR1 is SGHNT and CDR2 is YYREEE in the germline V gene (reference sequence). CDR3 length equals 15 residues. The V and J ends lost 2 bases and 5 bases respectively, with 16 bases between them.

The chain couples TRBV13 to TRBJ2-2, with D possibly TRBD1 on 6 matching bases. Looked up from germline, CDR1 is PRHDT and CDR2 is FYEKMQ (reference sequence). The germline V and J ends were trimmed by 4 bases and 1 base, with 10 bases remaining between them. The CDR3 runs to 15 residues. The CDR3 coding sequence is TGTGCCAGCAGCTCCAGGGGAAGGAACACCGGGGAGCTGTTTTTT. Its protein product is CASSSRGRNTGELFF.

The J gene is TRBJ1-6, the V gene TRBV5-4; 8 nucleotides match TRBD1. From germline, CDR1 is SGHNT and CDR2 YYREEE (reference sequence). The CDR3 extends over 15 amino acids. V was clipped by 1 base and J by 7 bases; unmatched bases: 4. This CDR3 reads CASSLFDRGNSPLHF. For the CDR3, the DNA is TGTGCCAGCAGCTTGTTCGACAGGGGAAATTCACCCCTCCACTTT.

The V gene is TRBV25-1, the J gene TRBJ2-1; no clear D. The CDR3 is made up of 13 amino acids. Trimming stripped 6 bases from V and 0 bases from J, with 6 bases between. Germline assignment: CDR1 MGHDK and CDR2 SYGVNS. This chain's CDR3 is CASREDSYNEQFF. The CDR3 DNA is TGTGCCAGCAGAGAGGACTCCTACAATGAGCAGTTCTTC.

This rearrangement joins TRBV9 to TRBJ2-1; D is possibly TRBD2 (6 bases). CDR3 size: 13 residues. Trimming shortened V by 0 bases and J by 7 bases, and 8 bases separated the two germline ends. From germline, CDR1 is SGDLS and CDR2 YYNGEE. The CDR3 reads CASSVGRGNEQFF. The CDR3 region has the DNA TGTGCCAGCAGCGTAGGACGGGGGAATGAGCAGTTCTTC.

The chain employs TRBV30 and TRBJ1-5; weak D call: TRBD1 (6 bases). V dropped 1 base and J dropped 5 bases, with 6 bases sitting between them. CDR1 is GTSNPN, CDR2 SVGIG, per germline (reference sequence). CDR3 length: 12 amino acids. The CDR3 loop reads CAWSEGDQPQHF. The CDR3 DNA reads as TGTGCCTGGAGTGAGGGGGATCAGCCCCAGCATTTT.

Written as DNA, the CDR3 is TGTGCCACCAGCCAGGTGATAGGGATGGTGGGGAATGAGCAGTTCTTC. It yields the protein CATSQVIGMVGNEQFF. The chain combines TRBV15 with TRBJ2-1; no definite D call. Trimming shortened V by 5 bases and J by 7 bases, and 21 bases separated the two germline ends. The CDR3 has 16 amino acids. Per the germline V gene, CDR1 is LNHNV and CDR2 is YYDKDF (reference sequence).

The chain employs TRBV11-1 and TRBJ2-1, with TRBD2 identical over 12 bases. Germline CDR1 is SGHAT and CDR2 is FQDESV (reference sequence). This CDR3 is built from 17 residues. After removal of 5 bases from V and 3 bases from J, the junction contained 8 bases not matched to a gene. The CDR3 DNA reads TGTGCCAGCAGCCCGGGGACTAGCGGGTCAAACTACAATGAGCAGTTCTTC. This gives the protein CASSPGTSGSNYNEQFF.

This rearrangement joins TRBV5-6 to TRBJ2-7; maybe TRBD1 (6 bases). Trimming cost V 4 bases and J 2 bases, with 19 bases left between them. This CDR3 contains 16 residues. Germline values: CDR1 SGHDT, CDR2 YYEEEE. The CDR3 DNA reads TGTGCCAGCAGCATCATCGGGACCCAGGGGCCCTACGAGCAGTACTTC. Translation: CASSIIGTQGPYEQYF.

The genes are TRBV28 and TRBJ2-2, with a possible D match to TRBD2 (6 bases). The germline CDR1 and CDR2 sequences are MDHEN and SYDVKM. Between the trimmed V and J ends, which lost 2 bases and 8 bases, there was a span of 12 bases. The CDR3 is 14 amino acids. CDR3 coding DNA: TGTGCCAGCAGTTTAACGGGGGAGGAAGGGGAGCTGTTTTTT. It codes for CASSLTGEEGELFF.

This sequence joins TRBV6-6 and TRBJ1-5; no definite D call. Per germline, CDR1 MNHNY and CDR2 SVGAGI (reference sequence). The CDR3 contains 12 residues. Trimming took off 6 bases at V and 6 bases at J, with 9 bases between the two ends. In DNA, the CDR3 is TGTGCCAGCAGAAGCGGTGCTCAGCCCCAGCATTTT. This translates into CASRSGAQPQHF.

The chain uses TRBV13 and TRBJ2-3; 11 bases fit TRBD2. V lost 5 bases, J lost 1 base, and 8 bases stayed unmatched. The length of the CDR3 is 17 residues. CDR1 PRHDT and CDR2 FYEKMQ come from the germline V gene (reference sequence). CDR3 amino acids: CASSASGGLGGTDTQYF. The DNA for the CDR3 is TGTGCCAGCAGCGCTAGCGGGGGGTTAGGGGGCACAGATACGCAGTATTTT.

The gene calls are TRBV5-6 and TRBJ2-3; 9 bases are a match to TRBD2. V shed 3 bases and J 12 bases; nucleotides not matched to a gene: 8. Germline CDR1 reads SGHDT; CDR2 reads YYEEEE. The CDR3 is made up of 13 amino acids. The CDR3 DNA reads TGTGCCAGCAGCTGGATCTGGCGGGAGGGCCAGTATTTT. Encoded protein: CASSWIWREGQYF.

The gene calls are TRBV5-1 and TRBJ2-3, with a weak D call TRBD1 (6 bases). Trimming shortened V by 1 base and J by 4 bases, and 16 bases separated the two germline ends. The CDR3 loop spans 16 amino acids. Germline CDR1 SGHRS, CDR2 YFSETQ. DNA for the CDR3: TGCGCCAGCAGCTTGCGGTTTGGGAAGGGGGCAGATACGCAGTATTTT. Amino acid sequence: CASSLRFGKGADTQYF.

CDR3 loop: CASRHIPGVLAEAFF. The CDR3 nucleotides are TGTGCCAGCAGACACATCCCGGGGGTTCTCGCTGAAGCTTTCTTT. The chain employs TRBV6-1 and TRBJ1-1; possibly TRBD1 for D (5 bases). Trimming removed 6 bases at V and 6 bases at J, with 20 bases between. The CDR3 extends over 15 amino acids. Germline V gene data show CDR1 as MNHNS and CDR2 as SASEGT.

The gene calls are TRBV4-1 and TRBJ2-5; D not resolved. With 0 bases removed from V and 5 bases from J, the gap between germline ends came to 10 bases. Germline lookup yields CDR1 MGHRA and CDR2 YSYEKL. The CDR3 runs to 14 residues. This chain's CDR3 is CASSQEAVAETQYF. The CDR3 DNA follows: TGCGCCAGCAGCCAAGAAGCTGTTGCGGAGACCCAGTACTTC.

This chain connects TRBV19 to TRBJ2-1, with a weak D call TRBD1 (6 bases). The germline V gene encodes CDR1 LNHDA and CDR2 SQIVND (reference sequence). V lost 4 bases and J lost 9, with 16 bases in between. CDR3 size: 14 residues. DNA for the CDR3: TGTGCCAGTAGTACCACAGGGTCGGGTATTGAGCAGTTCTTC. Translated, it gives CASSTTGSGIEQFF.

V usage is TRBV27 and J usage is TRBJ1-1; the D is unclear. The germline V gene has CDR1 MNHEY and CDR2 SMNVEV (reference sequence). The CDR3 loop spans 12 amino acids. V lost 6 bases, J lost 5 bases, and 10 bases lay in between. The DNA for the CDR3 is TGTGCCAGCAGCAGAAGTGGGACTGAAGCTTTCTTT. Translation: CASSRSGTEAFF.

CDR3 in amino acids: CASSPSTDTQYF. The DNA for the CDR3 is TGTGCCAGCAGCCCGAGCACAGATACGCAGTATTTT. V is TRBV7-6 and J is TRBJ2-3, with D unclear. This CDR3 contains 12 residues. CDR1 is SGHVS, CDR2 FNYEAQ, per germline. V shed 5 bases and J shed 0 bases, with 3 bases lying between them.

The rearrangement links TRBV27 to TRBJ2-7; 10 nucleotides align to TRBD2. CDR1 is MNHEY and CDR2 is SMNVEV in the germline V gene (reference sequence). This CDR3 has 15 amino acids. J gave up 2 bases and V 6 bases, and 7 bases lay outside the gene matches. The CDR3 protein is CASRTGLAETYEQYF. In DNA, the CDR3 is TGTGCCAGCAGAACCGGACTAGCGGAAACCTACGAGCAGTACTTC.